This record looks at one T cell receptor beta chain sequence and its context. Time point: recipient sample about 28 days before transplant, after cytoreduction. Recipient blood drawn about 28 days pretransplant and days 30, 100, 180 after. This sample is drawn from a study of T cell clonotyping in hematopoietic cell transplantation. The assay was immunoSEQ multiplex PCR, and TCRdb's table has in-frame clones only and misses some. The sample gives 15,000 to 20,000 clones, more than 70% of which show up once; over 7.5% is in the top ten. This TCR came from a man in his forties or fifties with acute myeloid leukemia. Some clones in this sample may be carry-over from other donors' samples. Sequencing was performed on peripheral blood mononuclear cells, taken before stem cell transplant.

The CDR3 DNA sequence: TGCGCCAGCAGCCAAGATCTGGGGTCTAATGAAAAACTGTTTTTT. This translates into CASSQDLGSNEKLFF. The rearrangement uses TRBV4-1 and TRBJ1-4, with D unclear. In germline, CDR1 is MGHRA, CDR2 YSYEKL. The CDR3 is made up of 15 amino acids. Trimming removed 0 bases from V and 3 bases from J, with 8 bases in between.